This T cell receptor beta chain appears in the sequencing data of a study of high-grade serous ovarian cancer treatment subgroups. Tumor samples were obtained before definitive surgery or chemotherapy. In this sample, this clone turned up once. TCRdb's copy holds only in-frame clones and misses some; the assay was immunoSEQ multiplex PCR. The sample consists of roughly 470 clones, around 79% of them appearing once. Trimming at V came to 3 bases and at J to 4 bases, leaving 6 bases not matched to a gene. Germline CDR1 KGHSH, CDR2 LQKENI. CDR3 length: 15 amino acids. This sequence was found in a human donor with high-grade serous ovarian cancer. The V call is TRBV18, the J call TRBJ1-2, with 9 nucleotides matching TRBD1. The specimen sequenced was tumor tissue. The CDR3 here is CASSPTGGDSYGYTF. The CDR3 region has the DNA TGTGCCAGCTCACCTACAGGGGGCGATAGCTATGGCTACACCTTC.